In its sample, the clone carrying this T cell receptor (beta chain) was seen once. Recruited during active infection, patients (from Seattle) were subsequently followed longitudinally. The sample belongs to a study of blood T cell repertoires in COVID-19. Authors' processing steps: Amplification from reference gene primers served as the basis for estimated nucleated cell counts. Using immunoSEQ multiplex PCR, the repertoire was profiled, and TCRdb retains in-frame clones only, with some absent. V and J calls plus clone size are reproduced from that table; the DNA served to infer D and trimming. Of about 160,000 clones listed, 70% to 90% were seen once; the top ten hold under 7.5%. The CDR3 spans 15 residues. The trim removed 0 bases at V and 5 bases at J, leaving 7 bases unmatched. The germline gives CDR1 SGHRS, CDR2 YFSETQ.

The origin of this receptor is a man older than 75 with COVID-19, enrolled during active disease. Sample: peripheral blood. The J gene is TRBJ1-1, the V gene TRBV5-1; 7 positions match TRBD1. CDR3 loop: CASSLGYRGRTEAFF. In DNA, the CDR3 is TGCGCCAGCAGCTTGGGATACAGGGGTAGAACTGAAGCTTTCTTT.